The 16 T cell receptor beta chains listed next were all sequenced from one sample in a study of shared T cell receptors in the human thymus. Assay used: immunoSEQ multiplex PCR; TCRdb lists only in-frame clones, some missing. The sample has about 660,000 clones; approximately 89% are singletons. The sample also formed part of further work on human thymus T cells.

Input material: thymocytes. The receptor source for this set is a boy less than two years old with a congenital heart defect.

This chain's CDR3 is CASSQVDGDEGEQYF. The CDR3 nucleotides are TGCGCCAGCAGCCAAGTTGACGGGGATGAAGGCGAGCAGTACTTC. The rearrangement uses TRBV4-3 and TRBJ2-5, with D possibly being TRBD2 (5 bases). The end of the DNA fits TRBJ2-7 better, so the J call may be wrong. This CDR3 region has 15 residues. Looked up from germline, CDR1 is LGHNA and CDR2 is YSLEER.

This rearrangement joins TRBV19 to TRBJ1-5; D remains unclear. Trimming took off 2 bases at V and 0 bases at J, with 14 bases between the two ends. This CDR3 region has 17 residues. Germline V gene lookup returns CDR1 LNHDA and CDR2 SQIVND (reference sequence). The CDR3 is CASSITGEPSSNQPQHF. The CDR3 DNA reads TGTGCCAGTAGTATAACCGGTGAACCGAGTAGCAATCAGCCCCAGCATTTT.

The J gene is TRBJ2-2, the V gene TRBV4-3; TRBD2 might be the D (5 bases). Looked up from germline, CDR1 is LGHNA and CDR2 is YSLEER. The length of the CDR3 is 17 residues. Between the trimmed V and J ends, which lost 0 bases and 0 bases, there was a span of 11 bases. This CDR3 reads CASSQDTRDPNTGELFF. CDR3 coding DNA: TGCGCCAGCAGCCAAGATACTAGAGATCCGAACACCGGGGAGCTGTTTTTT.

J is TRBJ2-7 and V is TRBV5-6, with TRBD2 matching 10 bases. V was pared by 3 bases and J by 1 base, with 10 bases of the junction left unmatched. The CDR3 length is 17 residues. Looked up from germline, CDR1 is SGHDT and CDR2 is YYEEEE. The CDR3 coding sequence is TGTGCCAGCAGCTCGGGACCGACTAGCGGGCTATCCTACGAGCAGTACTTC. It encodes CASSSGPTSGLSYEQYF.

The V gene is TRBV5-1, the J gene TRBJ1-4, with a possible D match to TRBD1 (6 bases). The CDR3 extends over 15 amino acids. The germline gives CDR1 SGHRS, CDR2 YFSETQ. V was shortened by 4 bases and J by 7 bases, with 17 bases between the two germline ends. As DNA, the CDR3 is TGCGCCAGCAGCGGTAGCGCCAGGGGAGTTGAAAAACTGTTTTTT. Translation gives CASSGSARGVEKLFF.

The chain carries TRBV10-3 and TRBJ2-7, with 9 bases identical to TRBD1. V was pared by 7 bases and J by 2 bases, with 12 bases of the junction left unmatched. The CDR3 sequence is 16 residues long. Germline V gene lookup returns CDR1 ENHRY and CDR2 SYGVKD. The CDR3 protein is CAINPTGTGRTYEQYF. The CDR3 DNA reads TGTGCCATCAACCCGACCGGGACAGGGAGGACCTACGAGCAGTACTTC.

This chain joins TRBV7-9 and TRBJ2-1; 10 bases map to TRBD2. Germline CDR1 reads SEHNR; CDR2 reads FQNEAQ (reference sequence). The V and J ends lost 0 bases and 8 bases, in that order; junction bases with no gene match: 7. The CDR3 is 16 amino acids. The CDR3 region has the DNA TGTGCCAGCAGCTTAGCGTCTAGCGGGAGCAACGATGAGCAGTTCTTC. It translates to CASSLASSGSNDEQFF.

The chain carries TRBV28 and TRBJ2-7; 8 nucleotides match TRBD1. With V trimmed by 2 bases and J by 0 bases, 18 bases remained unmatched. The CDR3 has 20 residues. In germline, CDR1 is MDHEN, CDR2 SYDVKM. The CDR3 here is CASSLRGMATGGNHSYEQYF. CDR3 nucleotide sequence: TGTGCCAGCAGTTTAAGGGGAATGGCTACAGGGGGGAATCACTCCTACGAGCAGTACTTC.

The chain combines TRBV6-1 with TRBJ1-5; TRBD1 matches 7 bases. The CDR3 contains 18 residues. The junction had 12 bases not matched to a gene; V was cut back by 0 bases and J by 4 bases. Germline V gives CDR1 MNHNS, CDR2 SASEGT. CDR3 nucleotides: TGTGCCAGCAGTGAAGCGGTCTCCCGAGACAGGGTTAATCAGCCCCAGCATTTT. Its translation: CASSEAVSRDRVNQPQHF.

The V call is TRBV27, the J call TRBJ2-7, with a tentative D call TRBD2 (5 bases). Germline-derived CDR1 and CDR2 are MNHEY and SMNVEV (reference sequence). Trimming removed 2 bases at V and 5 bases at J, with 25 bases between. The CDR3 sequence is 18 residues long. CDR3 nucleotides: TGTGCCAGCAGTTTAAGTCCCTCGACCCAGACTAAAATGAACGAGCAGTACTTC. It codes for CASSLSPSTQTKMNEQYF.

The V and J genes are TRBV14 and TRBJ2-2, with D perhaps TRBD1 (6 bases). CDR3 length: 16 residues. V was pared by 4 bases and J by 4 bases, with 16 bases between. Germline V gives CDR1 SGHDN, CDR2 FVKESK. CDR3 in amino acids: CASSRQGLFVTGELFF. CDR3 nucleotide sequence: TGTGCCAGCAGCCGGCAGGGGCTTTTTGTCACCGGGGAGCTGTTTTTT.

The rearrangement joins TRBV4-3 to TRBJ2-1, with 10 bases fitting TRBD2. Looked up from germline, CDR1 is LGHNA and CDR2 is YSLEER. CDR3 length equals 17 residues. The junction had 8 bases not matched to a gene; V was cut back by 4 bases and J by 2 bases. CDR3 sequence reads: CASSPSGSKYPYNEQFF. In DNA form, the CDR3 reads TGCGCCAGCAGCCCTAGCGGGAGTAAGTACCCCTACAATGAGCAGTTCTTC.

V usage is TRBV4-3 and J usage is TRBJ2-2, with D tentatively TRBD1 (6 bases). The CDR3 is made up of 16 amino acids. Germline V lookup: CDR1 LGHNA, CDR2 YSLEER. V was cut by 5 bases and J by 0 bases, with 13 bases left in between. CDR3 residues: CASSAHRGTNTGELFF. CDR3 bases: TGCGCCAGCAGCGCCCATAGGGGGACGAACACCGGGGAGCTGTTTTTT.

In nucleotides, the CDR3 is TGTGCCAGCTGGGGCGTTAACGACCTTCTCCACGAGCAGTACTTC. Translating it yields CASWGVNDLLHEQYF. J is TRBJ2-7 and V is TRBV13; possible D gene TRBD1, 5 bases. Per the germline V gene, CDR1 is PRHDT and CDR2 is FYEKMQ (reference sequence). The CDR3 has 15 residues. V lost 8 bases, J lost 5 bases, and 22 bases lay in between.

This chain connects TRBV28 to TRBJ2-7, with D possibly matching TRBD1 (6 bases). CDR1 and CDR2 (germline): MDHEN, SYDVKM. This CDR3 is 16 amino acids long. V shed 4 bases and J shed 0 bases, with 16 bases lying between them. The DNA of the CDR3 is TGTGCCAGCAGTTCTTCTACAGGGTCTAGCTCCTACGAGCAGTACTTC. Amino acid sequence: CASSSSTGSSSYEQYF.

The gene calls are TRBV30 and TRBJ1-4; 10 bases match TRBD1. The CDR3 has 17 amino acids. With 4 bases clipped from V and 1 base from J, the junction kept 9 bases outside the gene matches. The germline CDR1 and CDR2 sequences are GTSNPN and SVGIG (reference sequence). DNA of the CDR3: TGTGCCTGGAATGGACAGGGGGAAACTGGAACTAATGAAAAACTGTTTTTT. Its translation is CAWNGQGETGTNEKLFF.